The 21 T cell receptor beta chains below all came from one sample that was sequenced in a study of blood T cell repertoires in COVID-19. Data came from immunoSEQ multiplex PCR; TCRdb stores just in-frame clones and leaves some out. The sample carries roughly 200,000 clones, around nine tenths recorded once. The material sequenced was peripheral blood. The receptors shown here come from a man in his 60s with acute or convalescent COVID-19.

The rearrangement links TRBV5-4 to TRBJ2-2; TRBD2 might be the D (7 bases). CDR3 length: 15 residues. Germline-derived CDR1 and CDR2 are SGHNT and YYREEE (reference sequence). V was cut by 4 bases and J by 6 bases, with 16 bases left in between. The CDR3 DNA sequence: TGTGCCAGCAGCGCAAGGGGGGGCGGTGCCGGGGAGCTGTTTTTT. This translates into CASSARGGGAGELFF.

The chain recombines TRBV7-3 with TRBJ2-5; D is unresolved. Germline-derived CDR1 and CDR2 are SGHTA and FQGTGA. The CDR3 extends over 13 amino acids. V lost 0 bases and J 5 bases, leaving 7 bases between the germline ends. The CDR3 reads CASSLTPQETQYF. The CDR3 DNA reads TGTGCCAGCAGCTTAACGCCCCAGGAGACCCAGTACTTC.

CDR3 DNA sequence: TGCGCCAGCAGCTTGGCGACAGGGGGAAATGAAAAACTGTTTTTT. Its protein is CASSLATGGNEKLFF. The chain carries TRBV5-1 and TRBJ1-4; TRBD1 aligns across 9 bases. The CDR3 totals 15 residues. Per germline, CDR1 SGHRS and CDR2 YFSETQ. J lost 5 bases, V lost 0 bases, and 2 bases had no gene match. Full variable domain (rest looked up from reference TRBV5-1 and TRBJ1-4): KAGVTQTPRYLIKTRGQQVTLSCSPISGHRSVSWYQQTPGQGLQFLFEYFSETQRNKGNFPGRFSGRQFSNSRSEMNVSTLELGDSALYLCASSLATGGNEKLFFGSGTQLSVL.

V is TRBV7-3 and J is TRBJ2-5; D might be TRBD2 (5 bases). The CDR3 covers 13 residues. The V and J ends lost 2 bases and 5 bases respectively, with 9 bases between them. CDR1 SGHTA and CDR2 FQGTGA come from the germline V gene. CDR3 sequence (DNA): TGTGCCAGCAGCTTATCGCGAGGGGAGACCCAGTACTTC. Translated, it gives CASSLSRGETQYF.

The gene calls are TRBV12-3 or TRBV12-4 and TRBJ1-2; D gene ambiguous. This CDR3 is built from 13 residues. V was trimmed by 6 bases and J by 2 bases, leaving 10 bases between them. The CDR3 DNA is TGTGCCAGCAGGTCCCGCCGGAACTATGGCTACACCTTC. Protein: CASRSRRNYGYTF.

The J gene is TRBJ1-5, the V gene TRBV7-8; weak D call: TRBD1 (6 bases). The V end was cut by 0 bases, the J end by 6 bases, with 12 bases between. Looked up from germline, CDR1 is SGHVS and CDR2 is FQNEAQ. CDR3 size: 15 residues. CDR3 in DNA: TGTGCCAGCAGCTTAGCTTCACAGGGCGGTCAGCCCCAGCATTTT. This gives the protein CASSLASQGGQPQHF.

This clone was recorded once. The J gene is TRBJ2-5, the V gene TRBV7-3, with D maybe TRBD2 (7 bases). Germline lookup yields CDR1 SGHTA and CDR2 FQGTGA. V was trimmed by 0 bases and J by 2 bases, leaving 22 bases between them. This CDR3 is built from 19 residues. CDR3 nucleotide sequence: TGTGCCAGCAGCTTAACTGGGGGCGGGGGCGGAGGCCCACAAGAGACCCAGTACTTC. Residues: CASSLTGGGGGGPQETQYF.

The chain combines TRBV19 with TRBJ1-6, with 7 bases lining up with TRBD1. The ends lost 5 bases at V and 4 bases at J; junction bases unmatched: 8. The germline V gene encodes CDR1 LNHDA and CDR2 SQIVND (reference sequence). The CDR3 is 16 amino acids. The CDR3 nucleotides read TGTGCCAGTAGTGCTCCCCCAGGGGGTTATAATTCACCCCTCCACTTT. As protein: CASSAPPGGYNSPLHF.

The rearrangement uses TRBV3-1 (or the pseudogene TRBV3-2) and TRBJ2-5, with 8 bases identical to TRBD2. V was clipped by 3 bases and J by 1 base; unmatched bases: 10. Per the germline V gene, CDR1 is LGHDT and CDR2 is YNNKEL (reference sequence). The CDR3 extends over 17 amino acids. In nucleotides, the CDR3 is TGTGCCAGCAGCCATCCCGAGGGCGGGGGGCCCCAAGAGACCCAGTACTTC. Its translation: CASSHPEGGGPQETQYF.

The rearrangement joins TRBV2 to TRBJ1-2; no firm D call. Germline V lookup: CDR1 SNHLY, CDR2 FYNNEI. Trimming stripped 4 bases from V and 7 bases from J, with 13 bases between. The CDR3 length is 13 residues. This chain's CDR3 is CASSGSLLVGYTF. In nucleotides, the CDR3 is TGTGCCAGCAGTGGATCACTACTTGTTGGCTACACCTTC.

The chain employs TRBV19 and TRBJ1-4; 9 bases align to TRBD1. V trimming: 2 bases; J trimming: 4 bases; junction bases outside the gene matches: 2. The CDR3 loop spans 15 amino acids. Germline values: CDR1 LNHDA, CDR2 SQIVND (reference sequence). CDR3 loop: CASSISGQGNEKLFF. The CDR3 DNA reads TGTGCCAGTAGTATATCGGGACAGGGTAATGAAAAACTGTTTTTT.

The V gene is TRBV6-6, the J gene TRBJ2-7; TRBD1 matches at 7 bases. The J segment lost 5 bases and the V segment lost 7 bases, leaving 8 bases of the junction unmatched. This CDR3 has 13 amino acids. Germline loops: CDR1 MNHNY, CDR2 SVGAGI (reference sequence). The CDR3, as DNA: TGTGCCAGCACCCCTGACAGGGCCCACGAGCAGTACTTC. Encoded protein: CASTPDRAHEQYF.

The chain has TRBV5-1 and TRBJ1-3; D gene uncertain. The germline CDR1 and CDR2 sequences are SGHRS and YFSETQ. The length of the CDR3 is 14 residues. V dropped 6 bases and J dropped 0 bases, with 10 bases sitting between them. In DNA form, the CDR3 reads TGCGCCAGCAAAGAAGCGTCCTCTGGAAACACCATATATTTT. Amino acids: CASKEASSGNTIYF.

This clone was recorded only once. An end of the junction differs from the germline gene, which may be a read error. The chain combines TRBV27 with TRBJ2-3; 12 nucleotides agree with TRBD2. This CDR3 has 12 residues. In germline, CDR1 is MNHEY, CDR2 SMNVEV (reference sequence). CDR3 sequence: CASSRTSGAFFF. As DNA, the CDR3 is TGTGCCAGCAGTAGGACTAGCGGGGCCTTTTTTTTT.

J is TRBJ2-7 and V is TRBV24-1; TRBD1 matches 7 bases. The CDR3 contains 14 residues. Germline CDR1 is KGHDR and CDR2 is SFDVKD. V lost 4 bases and J lost 7; bases outside the gene matches: 9. For the CDR3, the DNA is TGTGCCACCAGTGAGACCACAGGGGCAGAAGAGCAGTACTTC. Its protein is CATSETTGAEEQYF.

The chain recombines TRBV19 with TRBJ2-6, with unresolved D. Germline loops: CDR1 LNHDA, CDR2 SQIVND (reference sequence). The CDR3 totals 13 residues. Trimming removed 9 bases from V and 0 bases from J, with 6 bases in between. The CDR3 coding sequence is TGTGCCAGCCGCGGCTCTGGGGCCAACGTCCTGACTTTC. Its translation: CASRGSGANVLTF.

This chain links TRBV5-8 with TRBJ1-2, with a possible D match to TRBD1 (6 bases). The ends were cut back, 3 bases at V and 2 bases at J, with 17 bases in the middle. The CDR3 consists of 16 residues. Germline loops: CDR1 SGHTS, CDR2 YDEGEE. CDR3 sequence reads: CASSSVLQGLNYGYTF. The CDR3 DNA sequence: TGTGCCAGCAGCTCCGTCCTACAGGGCCTCAACTATGGCTACACCTTC.

The chain uses TRBV10-1 and TRBJ2-3; TRBD2 matches at 14 bases. The CDR3 totals 19 residues. The J segment lost 0 bases and the V segment lost 10 bases, leaving 15 bases of the junction unmatched. The germline V gene has CDR1 WNHNN and CDR2 SYGVQD (reference sequence). The CDR3 coding sequence is TGCGCCATCCAGCCGACTAGCGGGGGGGCGGAAGGTAGCACAGATACGCAGTATTTT. Amino acids: CAIQPTSGGAEGSTDTQYF.

The V call is TRBV6-2 or TRBV6-3, the J call TRBJ2-5; no clear D. Per the germline V gene, CDR1 is MNHEY and CDR2 is SVGEGT. Trimming removed 2 bases at V and 0 bases at J, with 16 bases between. This CDR3 has 17 amino acids. The CDR3 is CASSYSAAAWYQETQYF. The DNA for the CDR3 is TGTGCCAGCAGTTACAGTGCGGCAGCGTGGTACCAAGAGACCCAGTACTTC.

V usage is TRBV18 and J usage is TRBJ2-7; no clear D. The V and J ends lost 2 bases and 3 bases respectively, with 8 bases between them. CDR1 is KGHSH and CDR2 is LQKENI in the germline V gene. The CDR3 length is 13 residues. CDR3 sequence reads: CASSPNRNYEQYF. CDR3 in DNA: TGTGCCAGCTCACCAAATCGTAACTACGAGCAGTACTTC.

This clone appeared once. The chain recombines TRBV7-2 with TRBJ1-3; D gene unclear. The CDR3 has 13 amino acids. Germline CDR1 is SGHTA and CDR2 is FQGNSA. Trimming stripped 1 base from V and 3 bases from J, with 4 bases between. CDR3 DNA sequence: TGTGCCAGCAGCTTAGTCGGTGGAAACACCATATATTTT. It translates to CASSLVGGNTIYF. Based on the CDR3 plus reference TRBV7-2 and TRBJ1-3, the full variable domain is GAGVSQSPSNKVTEKGKDVELRCDPISGHTALYWYRQSLGQGLEFLIYFQGNSAPDKSGLPSDRFSAERTGGSVSTLTIQRTQQEDSAVYLCASSLVGGNTIYFGEGSWLTVV.